The 9 T cell receptor beta chains below were found in one sample sequenced in a study of cytomegalovirus exposure and HLA in healthy donors. The PCR used 60 Vbeta and 13 Jbeta primers. Assay: immunoSEQ multiplex PCR; the TCRdb copy retains only in-frame clones and omits some. In total, the table holds more than 85,000 clones. Material for sequencing was PBMCs. Every receptor here comes from a girl under 18 in good health and CMV-seropositive.

This chain joins TRBV29-1 and TRBJ1-1; D not resolved. V was clipped by 1 base and J by 11 bases, with 14 bases between them. In germline, CDR1 is SQVTM, CDR2 ANQGSEA. The CDR3 sequence is 12 residues long. The CDR3 sequence: CSVEVGAGFAFF. The CDR3 DNA sequence: TGCAGCGTTGAAGTAGGTGCGGGGTTTGCTTTCTTT.

The V call is TRBV5-6, the J call TRBJ2-7, with 7 positions matching TRBD1. Trimming at V came to 0 bases and at J to 6 bases, leaving 6 bases not matched to a gene. Germline V lookup: CDR1 SGHDT, CDR2 YYEEEE. The CDR3 totals 14 residues. DNA for the CDR3: TGTGCCAGCAGCTTGGGAGGGGGCTTTCTCGAGCAGTACTTC. Its translation is CASSLGGGFLEQYF.

The chain employs TRBV4-3 and TRBJ1-4; a possible D gene is TRBD1 (5 bases). The CDR3 consists of 17 residues. With 0 bases removed from V and 4 bases from J, the gap between germline ends came to 15 bases. Germline values: CDR1 LGHNA, CDR2 YSLEER. In DNA form, the CDR3 reads TGCGCCAGCAGCCAAGACTGGGAGGGGCTAGGTAATGAAAAACTGTTTTTT. As protein: CASSQDWEGLGNEKLFF.

The chain is built from TRBV7-9 and TRBJ1-3; the D gene is possibly TRBD1 (5 bases). V was pared by 3 bases and J by 0 bases, with 12 bases between. The CDR3 is made up of 16 amino acids. Germline loops: CDR1 SEHNR, CDR2 FQNEAQ (reference sequence). The DNA of the CDR3 is TGTGCCAGCAGCTTCTTAGACAGCAGCTCTGGAAACACCATATATTTT. It specifies CASSFLDSSSGNTIYF.

The V gene is TRBV28, the J gene TRBJ1-2; possible D gene TRBD1, 5 bases. Trimming removed 3 bases from V and 6 bases from J, with 11 bases in between. Germline assignment: CDR1 MDHEN and CDR2 SYDVKM. There are 13 residues in the CDR3. CDR3 loop: CASSFGGLNGYTF. CDR3 nucleotide sequence: TGTGCCAGCAGTTTCGGGGGTCTGAATGGCTACACCTTC.

The chain joins TRBV4-1 to TRBJ2-7, with D perhaps matching TRBD1 (5 bases). This CDR3 has 16 amino acids. V shed 1 base and J shed 3 bases, with 16 bases lying between them. Looked up from germline, CDR1 is MGHRA and CDR2 is YSYEKL. For the CDR3, the DNA is TGCGCCAGCAGCCAAGGCAGGGTCAATGGGGACTACGAGCAGTACTTC. Encoded protein: CASSQGRVNGDYEQYF.

The chain links TRBV4-1 to TRBJ2-2, with TRBD2 identical over 11 bases. Germline V gene lookup returns CDR1 MGHRA and CDR2 YSYEKL. The V gene end was trimmed by 5 bases and the J gene end by 3 bases; junction bases not matched to a gene: 11. CDR3 size: 18 residues. The CDR3 nucleotides read TGCGCCAGCAGCTTTCTAGCGGGGGGACCACGCGACACCGGGGAGCTGTTTTTT. Translation: CASSFLAGGPRDTGELFF.

The chain combines TRBV14 with TRBJ2-7, with 12 bases identical to TRBD1. V gave up 1 base and J gave up 3 bases; unmatched junction bases: 16. The germline CDR1 and CDR2 sequences are SGHDN and FVKESK. This CDR3 comprises 20 residues. The CDR3 bases are TGTGCCAGCAGCCAAGGAGCAGGGACAGGGGGCTGGGCGGGACACTACGAGCAGTACGTC. It codes for CASSQGAGTGGWAGHYEQYV.

The chain recombines TRBV29-1 with TRBJ2-1; 9 bases map to TRBD1. Germline values: CDR1 SQVTM, CDR2 ANQGSEA. The CDR3 totals 13 residues. J lost 7 bases, V lost 7 bases, and 8 bases had no gene match. The CDR3 nucleotides read TGCAGCGGTGACAGGGGGGTTGAGAATGAGCAGTTCTTC. This translates into CSGDRGVENEQFF.